The subject of this entry is one TCR beta chain. At one of its ends the junction is not consistent with the germline gene, which may arise from a read error. Through Arm-PCR of CDR3 regions and iRepertoire HTBI primers, TCR beta libraries were built. TCRdb re-derived calls from the multiplex PCR reads in MiXCR, one entry per CDR3 protein. The sample records a few hundred thousand distinct CDR3 sequences, less than 15% being singletons. The entry originates in a study of regulatory T cells in long-lasting Graves disease. As for time point: newly diagnosed GD, antithyroid drugs for less than 3 months. PBMC RNA served as the TCR library source. This CDR3 spans 15 amino acids. The germline CDR1 and CDR2 sequences are SGDLS and YYNGEE. This sample also appeared in a second study, on T cells in Graves' hyperthyroidism and ophthalmopathy. Per that paper: The diagnoses drew upon clinical symptoms, serum thyroxine and TRAb, thyroid ultrasound and orbital computed tomography. With the HTBI primer set, the TCR CDR3 went through a first round of RT-PCR. Expanded thyroid clonotypes (above 0.001) were mostly also found in blood.

V usage is TRBV9 and J usage is TRBJ2-2; 8 nucleotides align to TRBD2. Sample: peripheral blood mononuclear cells (PBMCs), taken at new diagnosis, from a patient treated with antithyroid drugs. The clonotype was recovered from a man under 40 with Graves disease. CDR3: CASSAQSGSSGELSF. The CDR3 bases are TGTGCCAGCAGCGCCCAGAGCGGGAGCTCGGGGGAGCTGTCTTTT. The full variable domain, completed using reference TRBV9 and TRBJ2-2, is DSGVTQTPKHLITATGQRVTLRCSPRSGDLSVYWYQQSLDQGLQFLIQYYNGEERAKGNILERFSAQQFPDLHSELNLSSLELGDSALYFCASSAQSGSSGELSFGEGSRLTVL.